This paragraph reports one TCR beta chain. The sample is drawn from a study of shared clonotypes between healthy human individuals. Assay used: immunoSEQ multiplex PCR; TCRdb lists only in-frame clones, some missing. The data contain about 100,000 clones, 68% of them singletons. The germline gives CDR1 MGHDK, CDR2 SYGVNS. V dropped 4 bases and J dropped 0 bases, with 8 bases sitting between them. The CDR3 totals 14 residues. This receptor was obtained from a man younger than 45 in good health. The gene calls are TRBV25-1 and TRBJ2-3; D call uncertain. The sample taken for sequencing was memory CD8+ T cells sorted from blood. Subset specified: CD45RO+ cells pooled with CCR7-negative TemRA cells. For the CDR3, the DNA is TGTGCCAGCAGTGTGCGTGCTAGCACAGATACGCAGTATTTT. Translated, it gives CASSVRASTDTQYF.